Presented here are 16 T cell receptor beta chains from one specimen sequenced in a study of blood T cell repertoires in COVID-19. Profiling relied on immunoSEQ multiplex PCR, and the TCRdb table lists in-frame clones only, not all of them. The sample contains roughly 440,000 clones, about nine tenths of which appear only once. The material sequenced was peripheral blood. These receptors all come from a woman in her forties or fifties with COVID-19, enrolled during active disease.

The rearrangement uses TRBV6-6 and TRBJ1-1, with D perhaps TRBD1 (5 bases). The CDR3 runs 13 residues. V was trimmed by 4 bases and J by 1 base, leaving 7 bases between them. Germline loops: CDR1 MNHNY, CDR2 SVGAGI (reference sequence). The CDR3 coding sequence is TGTGCCAGCAGTTTCACAGGGAACACTGAAGCTTTCTTT. It is translated as CASSFTGNTEAFF.

The chain combines TRBV7-8 with TRBJ1-1, with D hard to call. The V gene's germline CDR1 is SGHVS and CDR2 FQNEAQ. The CDR3 contains 15 residues. The V and J ends lost 0 bases and 5 bases respectively, with 13 bases between them. This CDR3 is CASSLAAGRRTEAFF. CDR3 sequence (DNA): TGTGCCAGCAGCTTAGCCGCGGGTCGGAGGACTGAAGCTTTCTTT.

The rearrangement uses TRBV2 and TRBJ2-7; 9 bases are shared with TRBD1. The length of the CDR3 is 15 residues. Germline loops: CDR1 SNHLY, CDR2 FYNNEI. The V and J ends lost 8 bases and 5 bases, in that order; junction bases with no gene match: 13. The CDR3 is CASHYRTGTGHEQYF. CDR3 bases: TGTGCCAGCCACTACCGAACCGGGACAGGGCACGAGCAGTACTTC.

V gene TRBV5-1 combines with J gene TRBJ2-3; TRBD1 aligns across 9 bases. V shed 4 bases, J shed 2 bases, and the junction held 5 bases outside the gene matches. The CDR3 is 15 residues long. The germline V gene encodes CDR1 SGHRS and CDR2 YFSETQ. In nucleotides, the CDR3 is TGCGCCAGCAGCGTTACAGGGGGCGTCACAGATACGCAGTATTTT. Translated: CASSVTGGVTDTQYF.

The chain carries TRBV27 and TRBJ1-2; a weak D match, TRBD1 (6 bases). The germline gives CDR1 MNHEY, CDR2 SMNVEV (reference sequence). Trimming cost V 5 bases and J 3 bases, with 19 bases left between them. CDR3 length equals 16 residues. The CDR3 region is CASSPRGRGEDYGYTF. Written as DNA, the CDR3 is TGTGCCAGCAGTCCTCGGGGCAGGGGTGAAGACTATGGCTACACCTTC.

As for this clone: This sample includes further DNA sequences coding for the same CDR3. J is TRBJ2-7 and V is TRBV5-1; weak D call: TRBD1 (8 bases). Germline assignment: CDR1 SGHRS and CDR2 YFSETQ. The CDR3 has 13 amino acids. V was shortened by 5 bases and J by 4 bases, with 13 bases between the two germline ends. This CDR3 reads CASRSQGGYEQYF. The CDR3 bases are TGCGCCAGCAGGTCACAGGGGGGGTACGAGCAGTACTTC.

The gene calls are TRBV14 and TRBJ1-2, with 7 nucleotides matching TRBD1. CDR1 and CDR2 from the germline V gene are SGHDN and FVKESK. The length of the CDR3 is 14 residues. J lost 8 bases, V lost 0 bases, and 6 bases had no gene match. CDR3 amino acids: CASSQDTRGIGYTF. The CDR3 nucleotides are TGTGCCAGCAGCCAAGATACCAGGGGGATCGGCTACACCTTC.

The chain links TRBV3-1 (or the pseudogene TRBV3-2) to TRBJ1-5; 7 nucleotides align to TRBD1. In germline, CDR1 is LGHDT, CDR2 YNNKEL (reference sequence). V lost 1 base to trimming and J lost 4 bases; unmatched junction nucleotides: 4. This CDR3 is 15 amino acids long. The CDR3 sequence is CASSQASQGNQPQHF. The CDR3 DNA sequence: TGTGCCAGCAGCCAAGCGTCACAGGGGAATCAGCCCCAGCATTTT.

This chain connects TRBV28 to TRBJ1-4; TRBD1 might be the D (6 bases). Deletions cut 4 bases from V and 0 bases from J, with 12 bases between. Germline-derived CDR1 and CDR2 are MDHEN and SYDVKM. The CDR3 is made up of 16 amino acids. The CDR3 bases are TGTGCCAGCAGTTCGTCCGGACAGACAACTAATGAAAAACTGTTTTTT. It translates to CASSSSGQTTNEKLFF.

With regard to this clone: Other DNA variants within this sample encode the same CDR3. The chain has TRBV5-6 and TRBJ1-1; 9 bases are a match to TRBD1. The CDR3 covers 14 residues. V lost 2 bases and J lost 5; bases outside the gene matches: 4. Germline V gives CDR1 SGHDT, CDR2 YYEEEE. The CDR3 reads CASSFGQGNTEAFF. As DNA, the CDR3 is TGTGCCAGCAGCTTTGGACAGGGGAATACTGAAGCTTTCTTT.

The V gene is TRBV28, the J gene TRBJ2-1, with D unresolved. CDR1 MDHEN and CDR2 SYDVKM come from the germline V gene. Trimming cost V 4 bases and J 5 bases, with 9 bases left between them. The CDR3 totals 13 residues. The CDR3 DNA follows: TGTGCCAGCAGTTCACCCAGAAACAATGAGCAGTTCTTC. Protein sequence: CASSSPRNNEQFF.

This chain connects TRBV25-1 to TRBJ2-3, with no clear D. CDR1 and CDR2 (germline): MGHDK, SYGVNS. The CDR3 spans 14 residues. Trimming removed 2 bases at V and 2 bases at J, with 8 bases between. The CDR3 DNA reads TGTGCCAGCAGTGAACAACAATACACAGATACGCAGTATTTT. Translation: CASSEQQYTDTQYF.

The chain employs TRBV5-6 and TRBJ1-1; maybe TRBD1 (5 bases). Germline CDR1 reads SGHDT; CDR2 reads YYEEEE. The CDR3 totals 15 residues. Trimming stripped 4 bases from V and 7 bases from J, with 20 bases between. The CDR3 spells CASSNVRVGLGEAFF. In DNA form, the CDR3 reads TGTGCCAGCAGCAATGTCAGGGTGGGTTTAGGTGAAGCTTTCTTT. The full variable domain, completed using reference TRBV5-6 and TRBJ1-1, is DAGVTQSPTHLIKTRGQQVTLRCSPKSGHDTVSWYQQALGQGPQFIFQYYEEEERQRGNFPDRFSGHQFPNYSSELNVNALLLGDSALYLCASSNVRVGLGEAFFGQGTRLTVV.

The chain joins TRBV5-5 to TRBJ2-1; D not certain. The CDR3 loop spans 14 amino acids. V was clipped by 7 bases and J by 0 bases, with 11 bases between them. Germline V CDR1 and CDR2: SGHKS, YYEKEE (reference sequence). The CDR3 sequence is CASAPVSSYNEQFF. As DNA, the CDR3 is TGTGCCAGCGCGCCCGTAAGCTCCTACAATGAGCAGTTCTTC.

The chain combines TRBV6-2 or TRBV6-3 with TRBJ2-7, with 8 bases matching TRBD2. The CDR3 is 13 amino acids. Germline V gene data show CDR1 as MNHEY and CDR2 as SVGEGT. The ends lost 4 bases at V and 2 bases at J; junction bases unmatched: 1. The CDR3 spells CASSSGGTYEQYF. The CDR3 DNA reads as TGTGCCAGCAGTTCGGGAGGGACCTACGAGCAGTACTTC.

This sequence joins TRBV29-1 and TRBJ1-2, with TRBD1 identical over 8 bases. The CDR3 runs to 13 residues. V trimming: 0 bases; J trimming: 8 bases; junction bases outside the gene matches: 5. Germline CDR1 SQVTM, CDR2 ANQGSEA. The CDR3 DNA is TGCAGCGTTGAAGACAGGGGGCTGAGAGGCTACACCTTC. It is translated as CSVEDRGLRGYTF.